This T cell receptor (beta chain) derives from a study of T cell changes during pregnancy in multiple sclerosis. This CDR3 region has 13 residues. Per the germline V gene, CDR1 is LNHDA and CDR2 is SQIVND (reference sequence). The V end lost 7 bases, the J end lost 8 bases, and 12 bases lay between the germline ends. Profiling relied on immunoSEQ multiplex PCR, and the TCRdb table lists in-frame clones only, not all of them. The sample contains 75,000 to 100,000 clones, around nine tenths of which appear only once. Sequenced here: peripheral blood, sampled in the second trimester of pregnancy. The genes are TRBV19 and TRBJ1-6; D is undetermined. The sequence was collected from a female donor in good health, enrolled as a control in a pregnancy study. The CDR3 here is CASTAGVYSPLHF. CDR3 DNA: TGTGCCAGTACCGCCGGGGTGTATTCACCCCTCCACTTT.